The clone carrying this TCR beta chain was recorded once. The antigen remains undetermined. Sequencing was performed with immunoSEQ multiplex PCR; in TCRdb, only in-frame clones are kept and a portion is missing. The sample carries about 280,000 clones, approximately 90% recorded once. The source of the sample is a study of cytomegalovirus exposure and HLA in healthy donors. General study results and limits: Most TCR sequences proved rare, with some public TCRs found in many donors.

It was the roughly 130-subject validation cohort, separate from the approximately 700-subject first cohort, to which the donors belonged. Germline V CDR1 and CDR2: SGHDT, YYEEEE. V shed 0 bases and J shed 7 bases, with 13 bases lying between them. This CDR3 spans 14 amino acids. This TCR derives from a woman under 30 in good health and CMV-seronegative. Sequencing was performed on PBMCs. The rearrangement links TRBV5-6 to TRBJ2-5; D uncertain. The CDR3 loop is CASSLVGRKATQYF. The CDR3 nucleotides read TGTGCCAGCAGCTTGGTGGGCCGCAAGGCGACCCAGTACTTC.